These T cell receptor beta chains were read from a single sample in a study of regulatory T cells in long-lasting Graves disease. MiXCR was run by TCRdb on the multiplex PCR reads, yielding one entry per CDR3 protein. The data contain approximately 300,000 distinct CDR3 sequences, 18% of them singletons. The specimen comprised peripheral blood mononuclear cells (PBMCs), sampled at new diagnosis, from a patient treated with antithyroid drugs. These receptors originate from a female donor with Graves disease. Each CDR3 is given with its conserved first and last residue. The D gene is left open where the match is weak. A clone size is listed for some rows: how often the clone was seen (once, few, many), or a class if it is expanded.

j_call	d_call	clone_size	v_call	cdr3_aa	cdr3_nt
TRBJ2-7	TRBD2	many	TRBV11-2	CASSSPRGLAGLRARYF	TGTGCCAGCAGCTCCCCGCGAGGACTAGCGGGATTGCGAGCAAGGTACTTC
TRBJ2-7	-	once	TRBV11-2	CASIPVASATPYEQYF	TGTGCCAGCATCCCGGTGGCTAGCGCCACCCCCTACGAGCAGTACTTC
TRBJ2-4	TRBD1	many	TRBV6-2/TRBV6-3	CASSSGQRLAKNIQYF	TGTGCCAGCAGTTCGGGACAGCGACTAGCCAAAAACATTCAGTACTTC
TRBJ2-7	-	many	TRBV24-1	CAAGPSYEQYF	TGTGCCGCGGGTCCCTCCTACGAGCAGTACTTC
TRBJ1-1	-	many	TRBV27	CASSLSKNTEAFF	TGTGCCAGCAGTTTATCCAAGAACACTGAAGCTTTCTTT
TRBJ1-6	TRBD1	many	TRBV19	CATRRDRLAGSPLHF	TGTGCCACCAGAAGGGACAGACTCGCGGGTTCACCCCTCCACTTT
TRBJ2-4	-	-	TRBV5-5	CASSPWVAQLAKNIQYF	TGTGCCAGCAGCCCCTGGGTGGCACAGTTAGCCAAAAACATTCAGTACTTC
TRBJ2-5	TRBD2	-	TRBV20-1	CSASGGGRAVETQYF	TGCAGTGCTTCCGGTGGCGGGAGGGCCGTTGAGACCCAGTACTTC
TRBJ2-1	-	many	TRBV27	CASSAPRGPNEQFF	TGTGCCAGCAGTGCTCCACGGGGACCCAATGAGCAGTTCTTC
TRBJ2-4	-	-	TRBV10-2	CASSEGVGTKNIQYF	TGCGCCAGCAGTGAAGGGGTAGGGACCAAAAACATTCAGTACTTC
TRBJ1-2	-	many	TRBV24-1	CATSDWKGGYTF	TGTGCCACCAGTGATTGGAAGGGGGGCTACACCTTC
TRBJ2-4	-	few	TRBV19	CASRQGPKNIQYF	TGTGCCAGTAGACAGGGTCCCAAAAACATTCAGTACTTC
TRBJ2-2	TRBD2	few	TRBV2	CASSVKAGGPERNTGELFF	TGTGCCAGCAGCGTTAAAGCGGGAGGGCCTGAAAGAAACACCGGGGAGCTGTTTTTT
TRBJ1-2	-	-	TRBV3-1	CASSHGATYYGYTF	TGTGCCAGCAGCCACGGGGCAACATACTATGGCTACACCTTC
TRBJ2-5	TRBD2	many	TRBV10-3	CAISEGASGRAGGETQYF	TGTGCCATCAGTGAAGGTGCTAGCGGGAGGGCCGGTGGAGAGACCCAGTACTTC
TRBJ1-1	-	many	TRBV15	CATSRDWGGGRNTEAFF	TGTGCCACCAGCAGAGATTGGGGGGGAGGGCGGAACACTGAAGCTTTCTTT
TRBJ2-2	-	many	TRBV11-2	CASSLKTLNTGELFF	TGTGCCAGCAGCTTAAAAACTTTGAACACCGGGGAGCTGTTTTTT
TRBJ1-5	-	few	TRBV6-1	CASSEGGNDQPQHF	TGTGCCAGCAGTGAAGGGGGAAATGATCAGCCCCAGCATTTT
TRBJ1-1	-	-	TRBV7-3	CASSPGGMGTEAFF	TGTGCCAGCAGCCCTGGGGGTATGGGCACTGAAGCTTTCTTT
TRBJ2-7	TRBD1	-	TRBV18	CASSQTGWNEQYF	TGTGCCAGCTCACAGACAGGGTGGAACGAGCAGTACTTC
TRBJ2-2	-	many	TRBV2	CASSVQSTGELFF	TGTGCCAGCAGTGTACAGAGCACCGGGGAGCTGTTTTTT
TRBJ2-2	TRBD2	-	TRBV9	CASSVTSGSTGELFF	TGTGCCAGCAGCGTGACTAGCGGGAGTACCGGGGAGCTGTTTTTT
TRBJ2-4	-	-	TRBV14	CASSQEGPGKTIQYF	TGTGCCAGCAGCCAAGAAGGGCCCGGCAAAACCATTCAGTACTTC
TRBJ2-7	TRBD2	many	TRBV6-1	CASAVAGGPLEQYF	TGTGCCAGCGCGGTAGCGGGAGGCCCCCTCGAGCAGTACTTC
TRBJ1-1	-	many	TRBV3-1	CASSFRETEMNTEAFF	TGTGCCAGCAGCTTTCGCGAGACAGAAATGAACACTGAAGCTTTCTTT
TRBJ1-6	TRBD1	many	TRBV28	CASMKSGGSYNSPLHF	TGTGCCAGCATGAAGTCAGGGGGCTCCTATAATTCACCCCTCCACTTT
TRBJ2-3	TRBD2	-	TRBV10-3	CAISAAQREKDTQYF	TGTGCCATCAGCGCCGCGCAGCGGGAGAAGGATACGCAGTATTTT
TRBJ1-5	-	once	TRBV5-6	CASSQLGGDNQPHHF	TGTGCCAGCAGCCAACTTGGTGGGGACAATCAGCCCCACCATTTT
TRBJ2-7	TRBD1	many	TRBV2	CASRADRGGSYEQYF	TGTGCCAGCAGAGCCGACAGGGGCGGCTCCTACGAGCAGTACTTC
TRBJ1-4	TRBD1	many	TRBV7-9	CASSDGQVDNEKLFF	TGTGCCAGCAGCGACGGACAGGTCGATAATGAAAAACTGTTTTTT
TRBJ2-1	TRBD2	many	TRBV20-1	CSARRSTSGHEQFF	TGCAGTGCTAGACGGTCGACTAGCGGGCATGAGCAGTTCTTC
TRBJ1-6	-	-	TRBV10-3	CAISRDLTTNSPLHF	TGTGCCATCAGCCGGGACCTAACCACCAATTCACCCCTCCACTTT
TRBJ2-1	TRBD2	many	TRBV27	CASRKGSSGRSSYNEQFF	TGTGCCAGCCGGAAGGGGAGCAGCGGGAGGAGCTCCTACAATGAGCAGTTCTTC
TRBJ2-1	TRBD2	many	TRBV10-3	CAINHTGTRGVDEQFF	TGTGCCATCAACCACACCGGGACTAGGGGGGTCGATGAGCAGTTCTTC
TRBJ2-2	-	many	TRBV6-5	CASSYPMHPIGELFF	TGTGCCAGCAGTTACCCTATGCATCCGATCGGGGAGCTGTTTTTT
TRBJ2-1	TRBD2	-	TRBV19	CASSSGSTEQFF	TGTGCCAGTAGTAGCGGGAGCACTGAGCAGTTCTTC
TRBJ2-1	-	many	TRBV19	CASSIQQGYNEQFF	TGTGCCAGTAGTATCCAACAGGGCTATAATGAGCAGTTCTTC
TRBJ2-7	TRBD1	many	TRBV5-1	CASSPGQGSSYEQYF	TGCGCCAGCAGCCCCGGACAGGGTAGCTCCTACGAGCAGTACTTC
TRBJ2-1	-	-	TRBV6-9	CASSYSGDYNEQFF	TGTGCCAGCAGTTACTCTGGGGACTACAATGAGCAGTTCTTC
TRBJ2-3	TRBD2	many	TRBV28	CASSPGLAGVAIDTQYF	TGTGCCAGCAGCCCGGGACTAGCGGGAGTAGCTATAGATACGCAGTATTTT
TRBJ2-7	-	-	TRBV7-2	CASSLAPPGGGEQYF	TGTGCCAGCAGCTTAGCTCCCCCCGGAGGGGGCGAGCAGTACTTC
TRBJ1-3	-	many	TRBV11-2	CASSLPNAIQGPPGNTIYF	TGTGCCAGCAGCTTACCGAACGCAATCCAGGGGCCCCCTGGAAACACCATATATTTT
TRBJ2-3	-	many	TRBV2	CASKQAWSTDTQYF	TGTGCCAGCAAACAGGCGTGGAGCACAGATACGCAGTATTTT
TRBJ2-7	TRBD2	many	TRBV6-1	CASRPSGLAGDEQYF	TGTGCCAGCAGACCCTCGGGACTAGCGGGAGATGAGCAGTACTTC
TRBJ1-1	-	many	TRBV11-3	CASSLRGMRDTEAFF	TGTGCCAGCAGCTTAAGGGGGATGAGGGACACTGAAGCTTTCTTT
TRBJ2-7	-	few	TRBV19	CASSRTGPPGGYEQYF	TGTGCCAGTAGCCGGACAGGTCCCCCCGGGGGCTACGAGCAGTACTTC
TRBJ2-3	TRBD2	many	TRBV20-1	CSAVPGRLAGSTDTQYF	TGCAGTGCTGTCCCTGGTCGCCTAGCGGGAAGCACAGATACGCAGTATTTT
TRBJ2-3	TRBD2	many	TRBV20-1	CSAGGTSGTTDTQYF	TGCAGTGCTGGGGGGACTAGCGGAACCACAGATACGCAGTATTTT
TRBJ1-3	-	many	TRBV28	CASSWGFGVDTIYF	TGTGCCAGCAGTTGGGGCTTTGGGGTAGACACCATATATTTT
TRBJ2-1	-	-	TRBV19	CASSIGHNNEQFF	TGTGCCAGTAGTATCGGACATAACAATGAGCAGTTCTTC
TRBJ1-2	-	many	TRBV30	CAWGWYGYTF	TGTGCCTGGGGATGGTATGGCTACACCTTC
TRBJ2-3	TRBD1	-	TRBV7-3	CASSSGTGPAVTQYF	TGTGCCAGCAGCTCCGGGACAGGGCCCGCAGTTACGCAGTATTTT
TRBJ2-7	TRBD1	many	TRBV12-3/TRBV12-4	CASSFPGQRYEQYF	TGTGCCAGCAGTTTTCCGGGACAGAGGTACGAGCAGTACTTC
TRBJ2-3	TRBD2	many	TRBV7-8	CASSLARLAGKDTQYF	TGTGCCAGCAGCTTAGCTCGGCTAGCGGGAAAAGATACGCAGTATTTT
TRBJ2-7	-	-	TRBV4-2	CASSQDASTGPSWEQYF	TGTGCCAGCAGCCAAGATGCTTCTACAGGCCCTTCCTGGGAGCAGTACTTC
TRBJ2-7	TRBD2	many	TRBV5-1	CASSLGGAGAYEQYF	TGCGCCAGCAGCTTGGGGGGTGCGGGAGCATACGAGCAGTACTTC
TRBJ2-2	TRBD1	few	TRBV5-1	CASNPRTGGLGGELFF	TGCGCCAGCAACCCGAGGACAGGGGGCTTAGGCGGGGAGCTGTTTTTT
TRBJ1-5	-	many	TRBV30	CAWRQANQPQHF	TGTGCCTGGAGACAAGCTAATCAGCCCCAGCATTTT
TRBJ2-7	-	few	TRBV18	CASSPQDGNEQYF	TGTGCCAGCTCACCACAGGACGGGAACGAGCAGTACTTC